This passage covers 14 T cell receptor beta chains from one sample sequenced in a study of HIV-infected children after antiretroviral therapy interruption. As for treatment: PENTA 11 planned treatment interruption arm or continuous ART arm. A 3' RACE protocol on RNA, with unique molecular identifiers, produced the TCR library. Via MiXCR, TCRdb re-called the 3' RACE reads, giving one row per CDR3 protein. The profile shows about 86,000 distinct CDR3 sequences, under 8% of them singletons. The material sequenced was CD45RA+ CD4+ T cells from PBMCs, pooled from several time points, taken from a donor given antiretroviral therapy, either interrupted or continuous. Subset indicated: naive CD4+ CD45RA+ CD45RO- T cells. All receptors derive from a pool of human donors with HIV.

As DNA, the CDR3 is TGTGCCAGCAGTGAAGCGGACTGGACTAGCACAGATACGCAGTATTTT. Encoded protein: CASSEADWTSTDTQYF. The gene calls are TRBV2 and TRBJ2-3; a possible D gene is TRBD2 (5 bases). The CDR3 covers 16 residues. Trimming pared 0 bases from V and 0 bases from J, leaving 10 bases between. In germline, CDR1 is SNHLY, CDR2 FYNNEI.

This clonotype was seen repeatedly, ten times or more. This chain connects TRBV6-5 to TRBJ1-1; D perhaps matches TRBD1 (6 bases). Trimming left V 4 bases short and J 0 bases short, with 12 bases between. Germline V lookup: CDR1 MNHEY, CDR2 SVGAGI. The CDR3 runs 15 residues. CDR3: CASSSGQLMNTEAFF. The CDR3 DNA reads TGTGCCAGCAGTTCTGGACAGCTTATGAACACTGAAGCTTTCTTT.

Many counts were recorded for this clonotype. The chain carries TRBV30 and TRBJ1-5; TRBD1 might be the D (6 bases). V was pared by 0 bases and J by 1 base, with 7 bases between. The CDR3 runs to 14 residues. Germline V gives CDR1 GTSNPN, CDR2 SVGIG (reference sequence). The CDR3 is CAWSVGASNQPQHF. The CDR3, as DNA: TGTGCCTGGAGTGTGGGGGCGAGCAATCAGCCCCAGCATTTT.

This clonotype occurred many times. The V call is TRBV7-9, the J call TRBJ1-2, with D unclear. The length of the CDR3 is 13 residues. CDR1 is SEHNR, CDR2 FQNEAQ, per germline (reference sequence). The V gene lost 1 base and the J gene lost 4 bases, with 7 bases spanning the gap. CDR3 sequence reads: CASSLGVGYGYTF. CDR3 sequence (DNA): TGTGCCAGCAGCTTAGGGGTGGGCTATGGCTACACCTTC.

V and J are TRBV5-1 and TRBJ1-1; perhaps TRBD1 as D (5 bases). Trimming stripped 3 bases from V and 6 bases from J, with 18 bases between. From germline, CDR1 is SGHRS and CDR2 YFSETQ. This CDR3 region has 15 residues. The CDR3 loop reads CASSWGLPDIAEAFF. DNA of the CDR3: TGCGCCAGCAGCTGGGGACTCCCGGATATCGCTGAAGCTTTCTTT.

This clonotype was detected many times. The J gene is TRBJ2-6, the V gene TRBV5-5; no definite D call. Trimming removed 1 base at V and 4 bases at J, with 3 bases between. Germline V gene lookup returns CDR1 SGHKS and CDR2 YYEKEE (reference sequence). The CDR3 spans 13 residues. The CDR3 region has the DNA TGTGCCAGCAGCTTGCAGGGGGCCAACGTCCTGACTTTC. It specifies CASSLQGANVLTF.

The chain has TRBV2 and TRBJ2-7; 8 bases fit TRBD2. The CDR3 consists of 12 residues. The junction had 5 bases not matched to a gene; V was cut back by 8 bases and J by 5 bases. Germline CDR1 is SNHLY and CDR2 is FYNNEI. CDR3 sequence: CASSGGTDEQYF. Here the CDR3 DNA reads TGTGCCAGCTCGGGGGGGACCGACGAGCAGTACTTC.

The table lists this clonotype with many counts. The chain links TRBV6-5 to TRBJ2-2; D is perhaps TRBD2 (5 bases). The length of the CDR3 is 15 residues. CDR1 is MNHEY, CDR2 SVGAGI, per germline. Trimming left V 6 bases short and J 1 base short, with 12 bases between. The chain's CDR3 is CASRSGLMNTGELFF. In nucleotides, the CDR3 is TGTGCCAGCAGGTCTGGACTGATGAACACCGGGGAGCTGTTTTTT.

This clonotype was found many times. The chain carries TRBV20-1 and TRBJ1-1; the D is unclear. V lost 1 base, J lost 1 base, and 7 bases lay in between. There are 13 residues in the CDR3. The germline V gene has CDR1 DFQATT and CDR2 SNEGSKA (reference sequence). In DNA, the CDR3 is TGCAGTGCTAGAGTTGGCGGGAACACTGAAGCTTTCTTT. Its translation: CSARVGGNTEAFF.

The V and J genes are TRBV3-1 and TRBJ2-1; D is unclear. The V gene lost 0 bases and the J gene lost 8 bases, with 17 bases spanning the gap. The CDR3 is made up of 16 amino acids. Germline V gives CDR1 LGHDT, CDR2 YNNKEL (reference sequence). DNA for the CDR3: TGTGCCAGCAGCCAAGATGCCGGGCCAACGGACGATGAGCAGTTCTTC. Translated, it gives CASSQDAGPTDDEQFF.

J is TRBJ1-3 and V is TRBV12-3 or TRBV12-4; the match to TRBD1 covers 9 bases. The V gene end was trimmed by 6 bases and the J gene end by 4 bases; junction bases not matched to a gene: 4. The CDR3 length is 14 residues. CDR3 nucleotides: TGTGCCAGCAGGTGGACAGGGGACGGAAACACCATATATTTT. It specifies CASRWTGDGNTIYF.

This clonotype was picked up many times. The chain carries TRBV11-2 and TRBJ1-2; D is undetermined. Germline values: CDR1 SGHAT, CDR2 FQNNGV. V lost 5 bases, J lost 2 bases, and 15 bases lay in between. The CDR3 is made up of 15 amino acids. CDR3 protein: CASSLRTVGNYGYTF. As DNA, the CDR3 is TGTGCCAGCAGCCTTCGGACGGTGGGAAACTATGGCTACACCTTC.

This clonotype was recorded many times. The gene calls are TRBV20-1 and TRBJ2-3; a possible D gene is TRBD2 (6 bases). Germline V gives CDR1 DFQATT, CDR2 SNEGSKA (reference sequence). This CDR3 is 13 amino acids long. With 5 bases removed from V and 3 bases from J, the gap between germline ends came to 12 bases. CDR3 sequence (DNA): TGCAGTGCTGGGCGGGAACTAACAGATACGCAGTATTTT. Translating gives CSAGRELTDTQYF.

This clonotype was seen repeatedly, ten times or more. The J gene is TRBJ1-5, the V gene TRBV9; 8 nucleotides line up with TRBD1. The CDR3 is 13 residues long. The V gene's germline CDR1 is SGDLS and CDR2 YYNGEE. Losses at the gene ends were 3 bases for V and 9 bases for J; bases not matched to a gene: 5. Here the CDR3 DNA reads TGTGCCAGCAGCGGGGGGACAGGTGGGCCCCAGCATTTT. Amino acids: CASSGGTGGPQHF.